Listed below are T cell receptor beta chains from one sample, sequenced in a study of T-cell memory formation after mild COVID-19. TCRdb analysed the 5' RACE reads with MiXCR anew, one entry per CDR3 protein. The table shows 80,000 to 90,000 distinct CDR3 sequences, with roughly 25% occurring only once. Sequenced sample: PBMCs or a T cell subset sorted from them (not recorded which). The receptors were sampled from a man aged 18-30 years who had mild COVID-19 (a few samples of this study predate the infection). Cell type and time point are not known. Both conserved end residues are part of each CDR3. A D gene is named only where the DNA matches it firmly. Some rows mark clone size as missing; the rest say once, few, many or name a class of expanded clone.

CDR3 DNA: TGTGCCAGCAGTTACTCAGGCGGGCCCTATGGCTACACCTTC
CDR3 protein: CASSYSGGPYGYTF
clone size: -
D gene: -
V gene: TRBV6-5
J gene: TRBJ1-2

CDR3 DNA: TGTGCCAGCAGCCAAGTGTCTGGGAACAATCAGCCCCAGCATTTT
CDR3 protein: CASSQVSGNNQPQHF
clone size: -
D gene: -
V gene: TRBV3-1
J gene: TRBJ1-5

CDR3 DNA: TGTGCCAGCAGTTACTCCTCGCAGGGATCGCTTAATGAAAAACTGTTTTTT
CDR3 protein: CASSYSSQGSLNEKLFF
clone size: -
D gene: -
V gene: TRBV6-6
J gene: TRBJ1-4

CDR3 DNA: TGTGCCAGCAGCCAAGCAACAGCTAACTATGGCTACACCTTC
CDR3 protein: CASSQATANYGYTF
clone size: -
D gene: -
V gene: TRBV4-2
J gene: TRBJ1-2

CDR3 DNA: TGTGCCAGCAGCTTAGTCGTTGGATGGGGCTCACCCCTCCACTTT
CDR3 protein: CASSLVVGWGSPLHF
clone size: -
D gene: -
V gene: TRBV7-8
J gene: TRBJ1-6

CDR3 DNA: TGCAGCGTTGAAGGTTTTCAGCAAGAGACCCAGTACTTC
CDR3 protein: CSVEGFQQETQYF
clone size: -
D gene: -
V gene: TRBV29-1
J gene: TRBJ2-5

CDR3 DNA: TGTGCCAGCAGCCCCCCCCCGCCGGGGGGCTCCTACAATGAGCAGTTCTTC
CDR3 protein: CASSPPPPGGSYNEQFF
clone size: -
D gene: TRBD2
V gene: TRBV9
J gene: TRBJ2-1

CDR3 DNA: TGTGCCAGCTGGGACAGGGGTCGAGATACGCAGTATTTT
CDR3 protein: CASWDRGRDTQYF
clone size: -
D gene: TRBD1
V gene: TRBV28
J gene: TRBJ2-3

CDR3 DNA: TGTGCCAGCAACCTTCACAGGGCAGAGGGCACAGATACGCAGTATTTT
CDR3 protein: CASNLHRAEGTDTQYF
clone size: few
D gene: -
V gene: TRBV7-9
J gene: TRBJ2-3

CDR3 DNA: TGTGCCAGCAGTTCCGGACTAGCGGGGATCCAAGAGACCCAGTACTTC
CDR3 protein: CASSSGLAGIQETQYF
clone size: -
D gene: TRBD2
V gene: TRBV12-3/TRBV12-4
J gene: TRBJ2-5

CDR3 DNA: TGTGCCAGCAGCTTACTCGGGGGTCCCCCAGATACGCAGTATTTT
CDR3 protein: CASSLLGGPPDTQYF
clone size: few
D gene: -
V gene: TRBV7-6
J gene: TRBJ2-3

CDR3 DNA: TGTGCCAGCGGAATAGTGTACAATGAGCAGTTCTTC
CDR3 protein: CASGIVYNEQFF
clone size: few
D gene: -
V gene: TRBV6-2/TRBV6-3
J gene: TRBJ2-1

CDR3 DNA: TGTGCCAGCAGCCCATGGACAGGGACGATGAACTATGGCTACACCTTC
CDR3 protein: CASSPWTGTMNYGYTF
clone size: -
D gene: TRBD1
V gene: TRBV9
J gene: TRBJ1-2

CDR3 DNA: TGTGCCAGCAGTCGCAGCGGTACCGGGGAGCTGTTTTTT
CDR3 protein: CASSRSGTGELFF
clone size: -
D gene: -
V gene: TRBV12-3/TRBV12-4
J gene: TRBJ2-2

CDR3 DNA: TGTGCCAGCAGCTTACCCCGACAGGAGAGGAGCGAGCATGGCTATGGCTACACCTTC
CDR3 protein: CASSLPRQERSEHGYGYTF
clone size: -
D gene: -
V gene: TRBV7-2
J gene: TRBJ1-2

CDR3 DNA: TGTGCCAGCAGTTACTCGAGTGTGACAGCTGATGGCTACACCTTC
CDR3 protein: CASSYSSVTADGYTF
clone size: -
D gene: -
V gene: TRBV6-5
J gene: TRBJ1-2

CDR3 DNA: TGTGCCAGCAGCCGCGATCGACCCCCAGATACGCAGTATTTT
CDR3 protein: CASSRDRPPDTQYF
clone size: few
D gene: -
V gene: TRBV7-3
J gene: TRBJ2-3

CDR3 DNA: TGCAGTGCTGAGGGACAGTCCTCTTATAATTCACCCCTCCACTTT
CDR3 protein: CSAEGQSSYNSPLHF
clone size: few
D gene: TRBD1
V gene: TRBV20-1
J gene: TRBJ1-6